These 22 T cell receptor beta chains share one sample of origin, sequenced in a study of OX40 agonist ivuxolimab in advanced cancers. Produced via immunoSEQ multiplex PCR; TCRdb's table is partial and in-frame only. The sample consists of 100,000 or so clones, over 75% of them appearing once. The sequenced sample was CD4+ or CD8+ T cells sorted from blood, obtained in a trial of the OX40 agonist ivuxolimab. These receptor sequences come from an adult with an advanced solid tumor such as melanoma, head and neck, liver or kidney cancer.

This clone turned up a few times. The gene calls are TRBV2 and TRBJ1-5; D gene uncertain. Trimming left V 3 bases short and J 8 bases short, with 14 bases between. The CDR3 runs 14 residues. The germline V gene encodes CDR1 SNHLY and CDR2 FYNNEI. The CDR3 spells CASSDRKTSEPQHF. The CDR3, as DNA: TGTGCCAGCAGTGACCGAAAGACTTCCGAGCCCCAGCATTTT.

The chain uses TRBV10-3 and TRBJ2-3; D is unclear. The V and J ends lost 4 bases and 6 bases respectively, with 8 bases between them. The CDR3 length is 12 residues. Germline V gene sequence: CDR1 ENHRY, CDR2 SYGVKD. The chain's CDR3 is CAISGDGDTQYF. The CDR3 DNA reads as TGTGCCATCAGTGGGGATGGGGATACGCAGTATTTT.

This clone was seen only once. V usage is TRBV9 and J usage is TRBJ2-1; 12 positions match TRBD2. V was clipped by 4 bases and J by 8 bases; unmatched bases: 4. This CDR3 is built from 14 residues. Germline CDR1 SGDLS, CDR2 YYNGEE. CDR3 in DNA: TGTGCCAGCAGCCCTAGCGGGAGGGCGGATGAGCAGTTCTTC. Amino acid sequence: CASSPSGRADEQFF.

For the CDR3, the DNA is TGTGCCAGCAGCGTGGGAACCTACGAGCAGTACTTC. Translation: CASSVGTYEQYF. This chain joins TRBV11-3 and TRBJ2-7; no clear D gene. Trimming took off 5 bases at V and 2 bases at J, with 7 bases between the two ends. The CDR3 extends over 12 amino acids. CDR1 is SGHNT, CDR2 YENEEA, per germline.

This clone was counted a few times. The chain's CDR3 is CASSIEYRAYTEAFF. CDR3 in DNA: TGTGCCAGTAGTATAGAGTACAGGGCCTACACTGAAGCTTTCTTT. V is TRBV19 and J is TRBJ1-1; D possibly corresponds to TRBD1 (6 bases). Germline lookup yields CDR1 LNHDA and CDR2 SQIVND (reference sequence). The CDR3 totals 15 residues. Trimming removed 0 bases from V and 3 bases from J, with 11 bases in between. Complete variable domain (other parts from reference TRBV19 and TRBJ1-1): DGGITQSPKYLFRKEGQNVTLSCEQNLNHDAMYWYRQDPGQGLRLIYYSQIVNDFQKGDIAEGYSVSREKKESFPLTVTSAQKNPTAFYLCASSIEYRAYTEAFFGQGTRLTVV.

The table lists this clone with a count of one. The CDR3 DNA sequence: TGTGCCAGCAGCTTAGATCTGCTGAAGGGGCTCTACAATGAGCAGTTCTTC. Protein product: CASSLDLLKGLYNEQFF. The genes are TRBV11-2 and TRBJ2-1; weak D call: TRBD1 (5 bases). V lost 0 bases, J lost 3 bases, and 15 bases lay in between. The CDR3 consists of 17 residues. Germline assignment: CDR1 SGHAT and CDR2 FQNNGV.

With regard to this clone: Other DNA variants within this sample encode the same CDR3. The chain has TRBV28 and TRBJ2-7; 13 positions agree with TRBD2. The V gene's germline CDR1 is MDHEN and CDR2 SYDVKM. The CDR3 is made up of 15 amino acids. The V and J ends lost 2 bases and 2 bases, in that order; junction bases with no gene match: 0. CDR3 loop: CASSLGLAGAYEQYF. In nucleotides, the CDR3 is TGTGCCAGCAGTTTAGGACTAGCGGGAGCCTACGAGCAGTACTTC.

The rearrangement joins TRBV6-1 to TRBJ2-7; weak D call: TRBD2 (5 bases). Looked up from germline, CDR1 is MNHNS and CDR2 is SASEGT. CDR3 length equals 13 residues. Trimming removed 5 bases at V and 5 bases at J, with 13 bases between. The CDR3: CASSITAGHEQYF. In DNA form, the CDR3 reads TGTGCCAGCAGTATTACCGCGGGCCACGAGCAGTACTTC.

CDR3 DNA sequence: TGTGCCAGCAGTTTAGCCGTCAATGAGCAGTTCTTC. Translating gives CASSLAVNEQFF. This rearrangement joins TRBV28 to TRBJ2-1, with unresolved D. The V gene's germline CDR1 is MDHEN and CDR2 SYDVKM. The CDR3 is made up of 12 amino acids. Deletions cut 2 bases from V and 6 bases from J, with 5 bases between. Full variable domain (remainder filled in from reference TRBV28 and TRBJ2-1): DVKVTQSSRYLVKRTGEKVFLECVQDMDHENMFWYRQDPGLGLRLIYFSYDVKMKEKGDIPEGYSVSREKKERFSLILESASTNQTSMYLCASSLAVNEQFFGPGTRLTVL.

V is TRBV2 and J is TRBJ2-5, with 8 nucleotides matching TRBD1. The CDR3 consists of 14 residues. Germline CDR1 reads SNHLY; CDR2 reads FYNNEI. The trim removed 7 bases at V and 4 bases at J, leaving 8 bases unmatched. The CDR3 DNA is TGTGCCAGCAATAAGGGGCAGGGGGCAGAGACCCAGTACTTC. Its translation is CASNKGQGAETQYF.

V and J are TRBV4-3 and TRBJ2-1; 7 nucleotides agree with TRBD1. CDR3 length: 15 amino acids. V trimming: 0 bases; J trimming: 8 bases; junction bases outside the gene matches: 7. Germline V gives CDR1 LGHNA, CDR2 YSLEER. The CDR3 sequence: CASSQEDRRIDEQFF. The CDR3 nucleotides are TGCGCCAGCAGCCAAGAGGACAGGAGAATTGATGAGCAGTTCTTC.

The chain links TRBV28 to TRBJ2-1, with a tentative D call TRBD1 (6 bases). V lost 3 bases and J lost 6, with 15 bases in between. Germline V lookup: CDR1 MDHEN, CDR2 SYDVKM. This CDR3 is 15 amino acids long. The CDR3 region is CASSFGRGGINEQFF. As DNA, the CDR3 is TGTGCCAGCAGTTTCGGAAGAGGGGGTATCAATGAGCAGTTCTTC.

This sequence joins TRBV27 and TRBJ1-2; TRBD1 aligns across 7 bases. CDR3 length equals 15 residues. Germline trimming cut 6 bases from V and 1 base from J; bases unmatched to any gene: 8. Germline V gene data show CDR1 as MNHEY and CDR2 as SMNVEV (reference sequence). Here the CDR3 reads CASRETGTRNYGYTF. The CDR3 DNA is TGTGCCAGCAGAGAGACAGGGACTCGTAACTATGGCTACACCTTC.

This clone was counted between two and nine times. V and J are TRBV11-2 and TRBJ2-5; D is ambiguous. V lost 1 base and J 5 bases, leaving 14 bases between the germline ends. Looked up from germline, CDR1 is SGHAT and CDR2 is FQNNGV. This CDR3 is 15 amino acids long. The CDR3 loop reads CASSLAQLMGETQYF. CDR3 nucleotides: TGTGCCAGCAGCTTAGCCCAACTAATGGGGGAGACCCAGTACTTC.

The J gene is TRBJ2-5, the V gene TRBV19; no clear D. V was trimmed by 3 bases and J by 4 bases, leaving 9 bases between them. Germline values: CDR1 LNHDA, CDR2 SQIVND (reference sequence). The CDR3 spans 13 residues. The CDR3 nucleotides read TGTGCCAGTAGTATCCGTTTGTTAGAGACCCAGTACTTC. Its translation is CASSIRLLETQYF.

The J gene is TRBJ2-1, the V gene TRBV7-9, with 8 bases aligning to TRBD1. Germline CDR1 is SEHNR and CDR2 is FQNEAQ (reference sequence). The CDR3 runs to 19 residues. V trimming: 5 bases; J trimming: 4 bases; junction bases outside the gene matches: 19. The CDR3 region is CASSPNLKLGRGPYNEQFF. The CDR3 DNA follows: TGTGCCAGCAGCCCAAACCTTAAATTGGGCAGGGGGCCTTACAATGAGCAGTTCTTC.

The chain uses TRBV7-2 and TRBJ2-1; D may be TRBD2 (5 bases). Germline loops: CDR1 SGHTA, CDR2 FQGNSA. The CDR3 has 14 residues. V dropped 2 bases and J dropped 9 bases, with 14 bases sitting between them. CDR3 protein: CASSLSVGSSEQFF. In nucleotides, the CDR3 is TGTGCCAGCAGCTTATCGGTTGGGAGCTCTGAGCAGTTCTTC.

The chain employs TRBV7-9 and TRBJ2-1; unclear D gene. The germline gives CDR1 SEHNR, CDR2 FQNEAQ (reference sequence). This CDR3 comprises 15 residues. V lost 1 base and J 7 bases, leaving 14 bases between the germline ends. The CDR3, as DNA: TGTGCCAGCAGCTTAGTCGGCCTCATTCAGAATGAGCAGTTCTTC. Its translation is CASSLVGLIQNEQFF.

This chain connects TRBV28 to TRBJ1-3; D is possibly TRBD1 (5 bases). Germline lookup yields CDR1 MDHEN and CDR2 SYDVKM. There are 14 residues in the CDR3. Trimming removed 5 bases at V and 2 bases at J, with 10 bases between. CDR3 DNA sequence: TGTGCCAGCAGTCCCCTAGGGGCTGGAAACACCATATATTTT. It encodes CASSPLGAGNTIYF.

The chain is built from TRBV27 and TRBJ2-7; 10 bases map to TRBD1. The V gene's germline CDR1 is MNHEY and CDR2 SMNVEV (reference sequence). Trimming took 6 bases from V and 5 from J; bases not matched to a gene: 7. The CDR3 is 14 residues long. CDR3 loop: CASRPWDRGDEQYF. The DNA of the CDR3 is TGTGCCAGCAGACCGTGGGACAGGGGTGACGAGCAGTACTTC.

This clone was observed once. The rearrangement links TRBV7-9 to TRBJ1-4; D is perhaps TRBD1 (6 bases). The CDR3 covers 13 residues. V lost 5 bases and J 8 bases, leaving 12 bases between the germline ends. CDR1 SEHNR and CDR2 FQNEAQ come from the germline V gene (reference sequence). This chain's CDR3 is CASSPQGTEKLFF. CDR3 DNA: TGTGCCAGCAGCCCACAGGGAACCGAAAAACTGTTTTTT.

The chain joins TRBV15 to TRBJ1-2; 7 nucleotides match TRBD1. Unmatched junction bases numbered 8, after V lost 3 bases and J lost 4 bases. From germline, CDR1 is LNHNV and CDR2 YYDKDF (reference sequence). This CDR3 has 15 amino acids. CDR3 loop: CATSSGSGGLYGYTF. The CDR3 DNA sequence: TGTGCCACCAGCAGTGGGTCAGGGGGGCTCTATGGCTACACCTTC. The entire variable domain, with the rest obtained from reference TRBV15 and TRBJ1-2, is as follows: DAMVIQNPRYQVTQFGKPVTLSCSQTLNHNVMYWYQQKSSQAPKLLFHYYDKDFNNEADTPDNFQSRRPNTSFCFLDIRSPGLGDTAMYLCATSSGSGGLYGYTFGSGTRLTVV.